These 29 T cell receptor beta chains were all obtained from the same sample, sequenced in a study of beta chain features in type 1 diabetes (dated by TCRdb to 2017 to 2018). These receptors have no known antigen. Summary of the overall study and its limitations: A moderate but significant shortening of TCRB CDR3 length was observed in type 1 diabetes patients in all four CD4+ subsets.

The library was produced with the immunoSEQ multiplex PCR assay. The entire isolated RNA was reverse transcribed using the High Capacity cDNA Reverse Transcription Kit, and thus expressed TCRB transcripts were sequenced. What TCRdb holds here is the immuneACCESS table cut down to in-frame rearrangements. Part of the clones is not present; checked against another copy, under half of the missing clones reflect an unresolved V gene, and the others are unexplained. The sample table records 400,000 or so clones; 8.5% to 10% of these occur just once. 0.6% of the sample is in the top ten clones. The sequencing input was central memory CD4+ T cells from blood. Receptors originate from a man aged 30 to 45 with type 1 diabetes.

This chain links TRBV6-6 with TRBJ2-5, with 8 bases lining up with TRBD1. The V gene's germline CDR1 is MNHNY and CDR2 SVGAGI (reference sequence). V was pared by 3 bases and J by 2 bases, with 5 bases of the junction left unmatched. The CDR3 spans 15 residues. Here the CDR3 reads CASSYPGTGQETQYF. CDR3 DNA sequence: TGTGCCAGCAGTTATCCCGGGACAGGACAAGAGACCCAGTACTTC.

This clone has just a few counts. The chain recombines TRBV28 with TRBJ2-1; D is uncertain. Between the trimmed V and J ends, which lost 6 bases and 0 bases, there was a span of 12 bases. This CDR3 comprises 15 residues. Looked up from germline, CDR1 is MDHEN and CDR2 is SYDVKM. The CDR3 is CASRPPRPSYNEQFF. The CDR3 region has the DNA TGTGCCAGCAGACCGCCGCGGCCCTCCTACAATGAGCAGTTCTTC.

V and J are TRBV5-5 and TRBJ2-5; 7 bases map to TRBD2. V lost 4 bases and J lost 4; bases outside the gene matches: 4. The CDR3 runs to 13 residues. In germline, CDR1 is SGHKS, CDR2 YYEKEE (reference sequence). Here the CDR3 DNA reads TGTGCCAGCAGCCCGTCGGGGGGAGAGACCCAGTACTTC. Protein sequence: CASSPSGGETQYF.

This clone showed up just a few times. The chain recombines TRBV18 with TRBJ1-5; 7 bases match TRBD1. The J segment lost 7 bases and the V segment lost 6 bases, leaving 12 bases of the junction unmatched. Germline V gene lookup returns CDR1 KGHSH and CDR2 LQKENI. The CDR3 has 15 amino acids. This CDR3 reads CASSPTGEQGQPQHF. The CDR3 bases are TGTGCCAGCTCCCCAACAGGGGAGCAGGGCCAGCCCCAGCATTTT.

The V gene is TRBV7-2, the J gene TRBJ1-4; 8 nucleotides line up with TRBD1. Trimming at V came to 7 bases and at J to 8 bases, leaving 9 bases not matched to a gene. From germline, CDR1 is SGHTA and CDR2 FQGNSA. The CDR3 extends over 14 amino acids. CDR3 nucleotides: TGTGCCAGCATCAATTTCGGGACAGGCGAAAAACTGTTTTTT. It specifies CASINFGTGEKLFF. Combining the CDR3 with reference TRBV7-2 and TRBJ1-4 gives the whole variable domain GAGVSQSPSNKVTEKGKDVELRCDPISGHTALYWYRQSLGQGLEFLIYFQGNSAPDKSGLPSDRFSAERTGGSVSTLTIQRTQQEDSAVYLCASINFGTGEKLFFGSGTQLSVL.

This clone was found a few times. This chain connects TRBV30 to TRBJ1-5; TRBD1 agrees at 8 bases. This CDR3 comprises 17 residues. Trimming removed 4 bases from V and 7 bases from J; junction bases left unmatched: 18. Germline CDR1 GTSNPN, CDR2 SVGIG (reference sequence). The CDR3 region is CAWIDTGWQGAMQPQHF. CDR3 DNA sequence: TGTGCCTGGATTGACACGGGGTGGCAGGGGGCGATGCAGCCCCAGCATTTT.

The chain employs TRBV7-9 and TRBJ1-4; 8 bases are shared with TRBD1. Germline CDR1 is SEHNR and CDR2 is FQNEAQ (reference sequence). V lost 1 base to trimming and J lost 5 bases; unmatched junction nucleotides: 12. This CDR3 is built from 18 residues. CDR3 nucleotide sequence: TGTGCCAGCAGCTTAGGTCTAGGGACCGGGACAGGAAATGAAAAACTGTTTTTT. Translating it yields CASSLGLGTGTGNEKLFF.

This clone occurred a few times. The chain joins TRBV29-1 to TRBJ2-3; 8 positions agree with TRBD2. The trim removed 7 bases at V and 4 bases at J, leaving 13 bases unmatched. Germline V gene data show CDR1 as SQVTM and CDR2 as ANQGSEA. CDR3 length: 15 residues. This CDR3 reads CSAGGVPEGPDTQYF. CDR3 in DNA: TGCAGCGCCGGGGGGGTTCCAGAGGGGCCAGATACGCAGTATTTT.

This clone was observed a handful of times. The chain employs TRBV27 and TRBJ2-1, with D perhaps TRBD1 (5 bases). Germline V CDR1 and CDR2: MNHEY, SMNVEV (reference sequence). V shed 1 base and J shed 2 bases, with 9 bases lying between them. This CDR3 has 15 amino acids. This CDR3 reads CASSLLGDTYNEQFF. The CDR3 nucleotides read TGTGCCAGCAGTTTATTAGGGGATACCTACAATGAGCAGTTCTTC.

This clone has a handful of counts. The gene calls are TRBV14 and TRBJ1-4; the D is unclear. Germline V gene sequence: CDR1 SGHDN, CDR2 FVKESK. V was shortened by 0 bases and J by 3 bases, with 11 bases between the two germline ends. The CDR3 is 16 amino acids. The CDR3 loop reads CASSQDLATANEKLFF. The DNA for the CDR3 is TGTGCCAGCAGCCAAGATCTAGCGACGGCTAATGAAAAACTGTTTTTT.

The table lists this clone with many counts. The V gene is TRBV2, the J gene TRBJ1-4; 8 bases map to TRBD1. Germline loops: CDR1 SNHLY, CDR2 FYNNEI. J lost 10 bases, V lost 4 bases, and 8 bases had no gene match. This CDR3 region has 14 residues. This chain's CDR3 is CASSVGGQGVKLFF. CDR3 coding DNA: TGTGCCAGCAGTGTTGGAGGACAGGGAGTAAAACTGTTTTTT.

The CDR3 sequence is CASSGSGGSYNEQFF. CDR3 sequence (DNA): TGTGCCAGCAGCGGCAGCGGGGGGTCCTACAATGAGCAGTTCTTC. The chain employs TRBV7-2 and TRBJ2-1; 9 bases match TRBD2. The J segment lost 1 base and the V segment lost 5 bases, leaving 3 bases of the junction unmatched. This CDR3 is 15 amino acids long. The V gene's germline CDR1 is SGHTA and CDR2 FQGNSA.

This clone was counted many times. The chain combines TRBV5-5 with TRBJ2-3; unclear D gene. Germline V gene lookup returns CDR1 SGHKS and CDR2 YYEKEE (reference sequence). V dropped 4 bases and J dropped 5 bases, with 11 bases sitting between them. This CDR3 region has 13 residues. The CDR3 bases are TGTGCCAGCAGCCAGCCAAACGAAGATACGCAGTATTTT. Translated, it gives CASSQPNEDTQYF.

The chain links TRBV18 to TRBJ2-2, with 10 nucleotides matching TRBD1. The CDR3 loop spans 15 amino acids. CDR1 is KGHSH and CDR2 is LQKENI in the germline V gene. J gave up 7 bases and V 3 bases, and 5 bases lay outside the gene matches. The CDR3 region is CASSPLDRGRGELFF. CDR3 nucleotide sequence: TGTGCCAGCTCACCCCTAGACAGGGGGCGCGGGGAGCTGTTTTTT.

The table lists this clone with a few counts. The chain has TRBV4-3 and TRBJ2-5, with D possibly matching TRBD2 (5 bases). The V gene lost 4 bases and the J gene lost 4 bases, with 16 bases spanning the gap. Germline CDR1 is LGHNA and CDR2 is YSLEER. There are 15 residues in the CDR3. The CDR3 region is CASSPRVEGGETQYF. CDR3 DNA: TGCGCCAGCAGCCCCCGGGTCGAGGGTGGAGAGACCCAGTACTTC.

This clone was recorded many times. Other DNA sequences from this sample encode an identical CDR3 as well. The chain combines TRBV28 with TRBJ1-5; 8 bases agree with TRBD1. The junction had 2 bases not matched to a gene; V was cut back by 2 bases and J by 2 bases. This CDR3 has 15 amino acids. CDR1 and CDR2 (germline): MDHEN, SYDVKM. CDR3 DNA sequence: TGTGCCAGCAGTTTAGCGACAGGGGGCAATCAGCCCCAGCATTTT. Translation: CASSLATGGNQPQHF.

This clone was counted only a few times. This chain uses TRBV29-1 with TRBJ2-3, with 16 bases fitting TRBD2. CDR1 and CDR2 from the germline V gene are SQVTM and ANQGSEA. The CDR3 sequence is 17 residues long. V shed 4 bases and J 3 bases; nucleotides not matched to a gene: 7. CDR3 sequence reads: CSVGGTSGRAGTDTQYF. Written as DNA, the CDR3 is TGCAGCGTTGGCGGGACTAGCGGGAGGGCCGGAACAGATACGCAGTATTTT.

In its sample, this clone was seen a few times. The chain has TRBV6-1 and TRBJ2-1; D not certain. The CDR3 covers 12 residues. Germline values: CDR1 MNHNS, CDR2 SASEGT. The ends were cut back, 5 bases at V and 7 bases at J, with 9 bases in the middle. CDR3: CASSKGVNEQFF. The DNA for the CDR3 is TGTGCCAGCAGTAAGGGTGTAAATGAGCAGTTCTTC.

This clone was recorded at least ten times. The chain combines TRBV7-9 with TRBJ1-5, with D uncertain. Deletions cut 5 bases from V and 4 bases from J, with 6 bases between. The germline CDR1 and CDR2 sequences are SEHNR and FQNEAQ (reference sequence). This CDR3 has 12 amino acids. The DNA for the CDR3 is TGTGCCAGCAGCCTCATTAATCAGCCCCAGCATTTT. This codes for CASSLINQPQHF.

V is TRBV27 and J is TRBJ2-3, with a tentative D call TRBD2 (5 bases). Germline V CDR1 and CDR2: MNHEY, SMNVEV (reference sequence). CDR3 length equals 15 residues. The ends were cut back, 4 bases at V and 4 bases at J, with 15 bases in the middle. DNA for the CDR3: TGTGCCAGCAGTTCCCCCCACGGGGTGGCAGATACGCAGTATTTT. Encoded protein: CASSSPHGVADTQYF.

For this clone: The sample carries other DNA sequences with the same CDR3. The chain links TRBV28 to TRBJ2-5; D unclear. CDR3 length: 12 residues. With 2 bases removed from V and 4 bases from J, the gap between germline ends came to 5 bases. Germline assignment: CDR1 MDHEN and CDR2 SYDVKM. The DNA for the CDR3 is TGTGCCAGCAGTTTACTCCCAGAGACCCAGTACTTC. Protein: CASSLLPETQYF.

Details on this clone: Other DNA sequences of this sample code for an identical CDR3. CDR3 DNA sequence: TGTGCCAGCAGCGTCGCTAGCTCTGGGGCCAACGTCCTGACTTTC. It translates to CASSVASSGANVLTF. The chain joins TRBV9 to TRBJ2-6, with no clear D. The CDR3 loop spans 15 amino acids. V was trimmed by 2 bases and J by 0 bases, leaving 6 bases between them. The germline V gene has CDR1 SGDLS and CDR2 YYNGEE.

The chain uses TRBV9 and TRBJ1-1; D gene ambiguous. This CDR3 region has 14 residues. The V gene lost 0 bases and the J gene lost 4 bases, with 10 bases spanning the gap. Per the germline V gene, CDR1 is SGDLS and CDR2 is YYNGEE. CDR3 DNA sequence: TGTGCCAGCAGCGTAGCTGAACATTCCACTGAAGCTTTCTTT. It yields the protein CASSVAEHSTEAFF.

This clone was counted only a few times. This rearrangement joins TRBV6-6 to TRBJ2-2; tentatively, D is TRBD1 or TRBD2 (5 bases each). CDR1 is MNHNY, CDR2 SVGAGI, per germline (reference sequence). The CDR3 contains 14 residues. V was clipped by 5 bases and J by 6 bases, with 13 bases between them. The CDR3 here is CASSRDLTAGELFF. The CDR3 nucleotides read TGTGCCAGCAGTAGGGACCTAACCGCCGGGGAGCTGTTTTTT.

The sample holds a few counts of this clone. This chain joins TRBV9 and TRBJ2-1, with 16 bases that match TRBD2. The CDR3 loop spans 19 amino acids. V trimming: 0 bases; J trimming: 2 bases; junction bases outside the gene matches: 5. Germline V gene sequence: CDR1 SGDLS, CDR2 YYNGEE. The CDR3 here is CASSVGWGTSGRAYNEQFF. The CDR3 region has the DNA TGTGCCAGCAGCGTAGGTTGGGGGACTAGCGGGAGGGCCTACAATGAGCAGTTCTTC.

This chain uses TRBV30 with TRBJ1-1; D remains ambiguous. CDR3 size: 15 residues. Germline CDR1 GTSNPN, CDR2 SVGIG (reference sequence). The V end lost 0 bases, the J end lost 0 bases, and 11 bases lay between the germline ends. CDR3 sequence (DNA): TGTGCCTGGAGTGTACGGGAGGTCATGAACACTGAAGCTTTCTTT. Its protein product is CAWSVREVMNTEAFF.

This clone was found a few times. This chain uses TRBV4-2 with TRBJ1-1; no reliable D call. The germline V and J ends were trimmed by 5 bases and 1 base, with 8 bases remaining between them. The CDR3 is 13 residues long. Germline loops: CDR1 LGHNA, CDR2 YNFKEQ. In nucleotides, the CDR3 is TGTGCCAGCAGCTTGAGCTCGAACACTGAAGCTTTCTTT. It is translated as CASSLSSNTEAFF.

This clone was observed a handful of times. The chain has TRBV19 and TRBJ2-1; 11 bases are shared with TRBD2. This CDR3 contains 16 residues. The junction had 10 bases not matched to a gene; V was cut back by 5 bases and J by 7 bases. Germline V gene data show CDR1 as LNHDA and CDR2 as SQIVND (reference sequence). For the CDR3, the DNA is TGTGCCAGTAGTTCCAACCTAGCGGGGGGTGGAAATGAGCAGTTCTTC. Translating gives CASSSNLAGGGNEQFF.

This clone has just a few counts. DNA of the CDR3: TGTGCCAGCAGGGAGAATAGCAATCAGCCCCAGCATTTT. Encoded protein: CASRENSNQPQHF. The chain links TRBV2 to TRBJ1-5; D not resolved. CDR3 length: 13 residues. V lost 6 bases to trimming and J lost 0 bases, with 6 bases between them. Germline CDR1 SNHLY, CDR2 FYNNEI.